The TCR beta chain described here comes from a study of CD8+CD57+ T cells in acquired aplastic anemia listed by TCRdb under 2018. About the study as a whole: DNA extracted from sorted CD4+ and CD8+ cells had a mean of about 3.2 ug, with a range of about 0.19 to 30 ug. A CD8+CD57+ expansion meant a frequency higher than the mean frequency seen in healthy subjects. Broad study findings and their caveats: No significant difference in CD8+ Simpson's diversity was found between patients and healthy controls (P=0.060). Although roughly 29 CD8+ CDR3 sequences were shared by patients and controls, these sequences appeared highly expressed in patients and within the immunodominant clones of patients.

TCR beta VDJ combination and CDR3 sequence profiling used genomic DNA as the template. An Illumina HiSeq 2000 was used for TCR repertoire sequencing. On the study's bioinformatics: TRBV/TRBJ rearrangement plots, CDR3 size and DJ length profiles, and Simpson's diversity index were used to assess repertoires. The most abundant DNA sequence in the deep sequencing data was taken as the immunodominant clone. CDR3 amino acid sequences were checked for sharing between subjects and were compared against published repertoires and the VDJdb database. The public reads were quality trimmed at Q25 with fastp and then assembled into clones with MiXCR by TCRdb, keeping productive beta chains. One record per CDR3 amino acid sequence lists the most common genes and DNA. None of the V and J calls come from the authors' own analysis; TCRdb made them. The sample contains just over 150,000 distinct CDR3 sequences, around 48% of them found a single time. Together, the top ten hold around a third of the sample.

The patients picked for sequencing were ones in whom flow cytometry had shown an expansion of CD8+CD57+ cells. Every patient had a diagnosis of severe acquired aplastic anemia based on International Study of Aplastic Anemia and Agranulocytosis and Camitta criteria. Patients had received no therapy at the time of blood sampling. TCR repertoires of sorted CD4+ and CD8+ blood T cells from severe aplastic anemia patients and healthy subjects were deep-sequenced in the study. In the USA, patient enrollment took place under clinicaltrials.gov protocols 00001620, 01623167, 00001397, 00071045, 00081523 and 00961064. Ficoll-Paque density gradient centrifugation was used to isolate peripheral blood mononuclear cells. CD4+ and CD8+ T cells were sorted by FACS or magnetic beads before DNA extraction. Points on this clonotype: It has no known antigen specificity. No base quality values were provided; no much bigger clone lies one nucleotide off.

The germline V gene (reference sequence) provides CDR1 LNHDA and CDR2 SQIVND. For this chain, trimming is 4 bases at the V end and 6 bases at the J end, and the number of junction bases without a gene match is 8. The CDR3 starts with the cysteine, ends with the phenylalanine, and has 15 residues. Only the CDR3 DNA stays, 45 bases, in frame from base 1. The receptor chain draws on TRBV19 and TRBJ1-2, with TRBD1 matching 10 junction bases. Sequenced material: sorted CD4+, CD8+, or CD8+CD57+ T cells (not recorded which) from PBMCs. The TCR sequence derives from a human donor with aplastic anemia. The sequence in DNA is TGTGCCAGTAGTAAAAGCCCGGGACAGGGGCATGGCTACACCTTC. Its coded protein is CASSKSPGQGHGYTF.